The 11 T cell receptor beta chains given below trace back to one sample, sequenced in a study of OX40 agonist ivuxolimab in advanced cancers. The receptor library was made with the immunoSEQ multiplex PCR assay. TCRdb took over this immuneACCESS table, retaining in-frame rearrangements with V and J assigned. Such tables are incomplete; in checked studies, under half of the missing clones stem from an unresolved V gene, and the remainder is unexplained. The sample table records some 19,000 clones; 85% to 90% of these occur just once. The ten largest clones take up 50% of the sample. The sequences come from CD4+ or CD8+ T cells sorted from blood, collected in a trial of the OX40 agonist ivuxolimab. The source is an adult with an advanced solid tumor such as melanoma, head and neck, liver or kidney cancer.

The chain carries TRBV27 and TRBJ2-7; 8 nucleotides align to TRBD1. Germline V gene lookup returns CDR1 MNHEY and CDR2 SMNVEV (reference sequence). J gave up 6 bases and V 5 bases, and 9 bases lay outside the gene matches. The CDR3 totals 14 residues. CDR3 coding DNA: TGTGCCAGCAGTCAGCGGACAGGGCCCTTCGAGCAGTACTTC. Translating gives CASSQRTGPFEQYF.

V usage is TRBV7-9 and J usage is TRBJ2-3, with D maybe TRBD2 (6 bases). Germline V gives CDR1 SEHNR, CDR2 FQNEAQ (reference sequence). V lost 7 bases to trimming and J lost 4 bases, with 12 bases between them. The CDR3 has 13 residues. Here the CDR3 DNA reads TGTGCCAGCACCCCGGGAGTTGCAGATACGCAGTATTTT. Translating gives CASTPGVADTQYF.

This clone was seen more than once but under ten times. This chain connects TRBV29-1 to TRBJ1-4, with D possibly matching TRBD1 (6 bases). CDR1 and CDR2 (germline): SQVTM, ANQGSEA. V lost 4 bases to trimming and J lost 10 bases, with 10 bases between them. The CDR3 loop spans 11 amino acids. The DNA for the CDR3 is TGCAGCGTTGGGACAGCGGGAAAACTGTTTTTT. It translates to CSVGTAGKLFF.

The genes are TRBV14 and TRBJ1-5; possibly TRBD1 for D (6 bases). V was pared by 8 bases and J by 0 bases, with 23 bases between. CDR3 length: 18 residues. Germline assignment: CDR1 SGHDN and CDR2 FVKESK. The DNA of the CDR3 is TGTGCCAGCTCCACATTTAGAGGACGGACAGATAGCAATCAGCCCCAGCATTTT. It yields the protein CASSTFRGRTDSNQPQHF.

By proportion, this clone is medium-sized. The genes are TRBV27 and TRBJ1-2, with D unresolved. Germline V gene lookup returns CDR1 MNHEY and CDR2 SMNVEV (reference sequence). The CDR3 loop spans 13 amino acids. Between the trimmed V and J ends, which lost 3 bases and 8 bases, there was a span of 13 bases. The CDR3 DNA reads TGTGCCAGCAGTTTGTCCCGATTCAGCGGCTACACCTTC. Residues: CASSLSRFSGYTF.

The V gene is TRBV28, the J gene TRBJ2-1; D uncertain. V was trimmed by 3 bases and J by 5 bases, leaving 8 bases between them. Germline V gene sequence: CDR1 MDHEN, CDR2 SYDVKM. This CDR3 region has 13 residues. The CDR3 sequence is CASSFVTNNEQFF. The CDR3 region has the DNA TGTGCCAGCAGTTTCGTGACAAACAATGAGCAGTTCTTC.

This chain links TRBV19 with TRBJ2-7, with a weak D call TRBD1 (7 bases). The V end lost 6 bases, the J end lost 4 bases, and 10 bases lay between the germline ends. The CDR3 length is 12 residues. Per the germline V gene, CDR1 is LNHDA and CDR2 is SQIVND (reference sequence). As DNA, the CDR3 is TGTGCCAGTAGCCCAGGGGGGTACGAGCAGTACTTC. Translation: CASSPGGYEQYF.

V gene TRBV7-9 combines with J gene TRBJ2-5; 10 bases are shared with TRBD2. The tail of the sequence fits TRBJ2-7 better, so the J call may be wrong. Germline assignment: CDR1 SEHNR and CDR2 FQNEAQ (reference sequence). The CDR3 covers 16 residues. The CDR3 is CASSLALAGAAYEQYF. In nucleotides, the CDR3 is TGTGCCAGCAGCTTAGCTCTAGCGGGAGCGGCCTACGAGCAGTACTTC.

The rearrangement uses TRBV27 and TRBJ1-5, with 8 bases fitting TRBD1. The ends lost 4 bases at V and 4 bases at J; junction bases unmatched: 6. CDR3 length: 15 residues. Germline CDR1 MNHEY, CDR2 SMNVEV (reference sequence). The CDR3 sequence is CASSSGTGFNQPQHF. The CDR3 region has the DNA TGTGCCAGCAGTTCCGGGACAGGCTTTAATCAGCCCCAGCATTTT.

The sample holds a few counts of this clone. The V gene is TRBV28, the J gene TRBJ1-1; TRBD1 matches 7 bases. The CDR3 runs to 12 residues. V lost 7 bases, J lost 9 bases, and 8 bases stayed unmatched. Germline V gene lookup returns CDR1 MDHEN and CDR2 SYDVKM. CDR3 sequence: CASTRRQGKAFF. CDR3 nucleotide sequence: TGTGCCAGCACCCGTCGACAGGGAAAAGCTTTCTTT.

The chain employs TRBV7-6 and TRBJ2-5, with TRBD2 as a possible D gene (5 bases). This CDR3 has 15 residues. Trimming left V 5 bases short and J 4 bases short, with 17 bases between. Germline V gene lookup returns CDR1 SGHVS and CDR2 FNYEAQ. The CDR3 bases are TGTGCCAGCAGCCGACTTGAGCGGTCCGGAGAGACCCAGTACTTC. Translated: CASSRLERSGETQYF.